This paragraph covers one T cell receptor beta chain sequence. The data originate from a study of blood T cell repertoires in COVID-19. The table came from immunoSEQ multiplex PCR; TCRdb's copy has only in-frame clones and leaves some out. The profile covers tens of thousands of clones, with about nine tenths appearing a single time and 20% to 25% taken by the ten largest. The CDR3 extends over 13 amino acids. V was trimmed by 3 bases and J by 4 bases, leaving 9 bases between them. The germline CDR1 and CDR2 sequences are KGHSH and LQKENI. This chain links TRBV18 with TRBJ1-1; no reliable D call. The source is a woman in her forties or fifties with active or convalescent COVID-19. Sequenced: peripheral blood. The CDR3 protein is CASSPMEGTEAFF. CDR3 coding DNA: TGTGCCAGCTCACCTATGGAGGGCACTGAAGCTTTCTTT.